Shown below are 23 T cell receptor beta chains from a single sample sequenced in a study of T cells in Graves' hyperthyroidism and ophthalmopathy. What was amplified from RNA transcripts were TCR beta CDR3 regions. HTBI primers were used for first-round RT-PCR of the TCR CDR3. TCRdb re-called the multiplex PCR reads with MiXCR, one entry per CDR3 protein. The table lists about 380,000 distinct CDR3 sequences, roughly 14% of them singletons, with 11% in the top ten. Sequenced input: blood. The receptors were gathered from a woman aged 55-69 years with Graves' hyperthyroidism.

Turning to this clonotype: A much larger clone is a single base away; this may be a read error. The V and J genes are TRBV6-2 or TRBV6-3 and TRBJ1-2; D is uncertain. CDR1 and CDR2 from the germline V gene are MNHEY and SVGEGT. The CDR3 is made up of 13 amino acids. CDR3 nucleotides: TGTGCCAGCAGAGGCGACCTAAGCTATGGCTACATCTTC. Translation gives CASRGDLSYGYIF.

The sample holds a few counts of this clonotype. The chain has TRBV4-1 and TRBJ2-3; D is unclear. This CDR3 has 16 residues. CDR1 and CDR2 (germline): MGHRA, YSYEKL. Trimming took 2 bases from V and 1 from J, leaving 13 bases between them. In nucleotides, the CDR3 is TGCGCCAGCAGCCAAACGAGGTCTCCAGGCACAGATACGCAGTATTTT. Translated, it gives CASSQTRSPGTDTQYF.

V and J are TRBV6-2 or TRBV6-3 and TRBJ2-6; TRBD1 matches at 8 bases. The CDR3 runs to 16 residues. Trimming took 6 bases from V and 4 from J; bases not matched to a gene: 8. CDR1 MNHEY and CDR2 SVGEGT come from the germline V gene. This CDR3 is CASSDLTGVGANVLTF. The CDR3 DNA reads TGTGCCAGCAGCGACCTGACAGGGGTCGGGGCCAACGTCCTGACTTTC.

The sample holds a few counts of this clonotype. A read error may account for a junction end that differs from germline. The chain joins TRBV7-2 to TRBJ2-1, with D hard to call. The V gene's germline CDR1 is SGHTA and CDR2 FQGNSA. The CDR3 is made up of 16 amino acids. CDR3 residues: CASSGPWASSCNEQFF. CDR3 DNA: TGTGCCAGCAGCGGACCCTGGGCAAGCTCCTGCAATGAGCAGTTCTTC.

This clonotype occurred many times. The rearrangement links TRBV12-3 or TRBV12-4 to TRBJ2-7; D uncertain. The CDR3 is made up of 15 amino acids. Trimming left V 6 bases short and J 8 bases short, with 23 bases between. The CDR3 region is CASRAQGRSPTQQYF. CDR3 coding DNA: TGTGCCAGCAGGGCTCAAGGACGGTCCCCTACGCAGCAGTACTTC.

This clonotype has a count of ten or more. The chain uses TRBV10-2 and TRBJ1-1; D uncertain. Per germline, CDR1 WSHSY and CDR2 SAAADI. This CDR3 has 13 amino acids. V shed 8 bases and J shed 1 base, with 11 bases lying between them. CDR3 sequence: CASLPTANTEAFF. CDR3 DNA sequence: TGCGCCAGCCTTCCAACAGCGAACACTGAAGCTTTCTTT.

This clonotype was seen many times. The V and J genes are TRBV5-1 and TRBJ1-2; D gene unclear. Trimming shortened V by 4 bases and J by 2 bases, and 12 bases separated the two germline ends. CDR1 is SGHRS and CDR2 is YFSETQ in the germline V gene. This CDR3 region has 14 residues. In DNA form, the CDR3 reads TGCGCCAGCAGCGTGGAGGGCGGGAACTATGGCTACACCTTC. It specifies CASSVEGGNYGYTF.

This clonotype was detected many times. V gene TRBV7-9 combines with J gene TRBJ1-1, with D tentatively TRBD1 (6 bases). The CDR3 has 13 residues. Between the trimmed V and J ends, which lost 1 base and 5 bases, there was a span of 8 bases. CDR1 is SEHNR, CDR2 FQNEAQ, per germline (reference sequence). The CDR3 here is CASSLDQGTEAFF. DNA of the CDR3: TGTGCCAGCAGCTTAGACCAGGGGACTGAAGCTTTCTTT.

This clonotype occurred many times. The chain has TRBV7-9 and TRBJ1-2, with D possibly TRBD1 on 6 matching bases. V was trimmed by 2 bases and J by 5 bases, leaving 24 bases between them. The CDR3 has 18 residues. The germline gives CDR1 SEHNR, CDR2 FQNEAQ (reference sequence). CDR3 protein: CASSLLDTQDRWGYGYTF. The CDR3 DNA is TGTGCCAGCAGCTTATTAGACACCCAAGACAGGTGGGGATATGGCTACACCTTC.

This clonotype was counted at least ten times. V usage is TRBV10-3 and J usage is TRBJ2-5; tentatively, D is TRBD1 (5 bases). Trimming shortened V by 6 bases and J by 4 bases, and 12 bases separated the two germline ends. The CDR3 loop spans 13 amino acids. Germline V gives CDR1 ENHRY, CDR2 SYGVKD. CDR3 nucleotides: TGTGCCATCAGGGACGACAGTGGAGAGACCCAGTACTTC. Translated: CAIRDDSGETQYF.

The CDR3 DNA reads as TGTGCCAGCAGCTTAGCGCGGGGAGCTGGGGCCAACGTCCTGACTTTC. It encodes CASSLARGAGANVLTF. This chain uses TRBV11-1 with TRBJ2-6; D might be TRBD2 (6 bases). V lost 0 bases and J 2 bases, leaving 8 bases between the germline ends. CDR3 length: 16 amino acids. Germline CDR1 reads SGHAT; CDR2 reads FQDESV (reference sequence).

There are many counts of this clonotype. V usage is TRBV7-8 and J usage is TRBJ2-5; D might be TRBD1 (5 bases). The CDR3 consists of 14 residues. CDR1 is SGHVS, CDR2 FQNEAQ, per germline. V was pared by 2 bases and J by 3 bases, with 10 bases between. The CDR3 DNA reads as TGTGCCAGCAGCTTATGGGCCAGGGAAGAGACCCAGTACTTC. Protein: CASSLWAREETQYF.

V gene TRBV4-1 combines with J gene TRBJ1-1; D uncertain. There are 17 residues in the CDR3. V lost 0 bases and J 0 bases, leaving 14 bases between the germline ends. Germline lookup yields CDR1 MGHRA and CDR2 YSYEKL. The CDR3 bases are TGCGCCAGCAGCCAAGATCAGGCAGGCCTCATGAACACTGAAGCTTTCTTT. Its protein is CASSQDQAGLMNTEAFF.

The chain employs TRBV13 and TRBJ2-2, with 7 bases aligning to TRBD2. CDR1 PRHDT and CDR2 FYEKMQ come from the germline V gene (reference sequence). CDR3 size: 17 residues. The V segment lost 1 base and the J segment 5 bases; nucleotides outside the gene matches: 10. The CDR3, as DNA: TGTGCCAGCAGCTTAGTTAGGACTAGAGCGGAGACCGGGGAGCTGTTTTTT. Translation: CASSLVRTRAETGELFF.

This clonotype was seen only a few times. The chain employs TRBV19 and TRBJ2-2; 7 positions agree with TRBD2. V lost 3 bases to trimming and J lost 4 bases; unmatched junction nucleotides: 8. The CDR3 has 16 amino acids. CDR1 is LNHDA and CDR2 is SQIVND in the germline V gene (reference sequence). The CDR3: CASSISAGVPTGELFF. CDR3 DNA: TGTGCCAGTAGTATTTCGGCGGGAGTCCCCACCGGGGAGCTGTTTTTT.

About this clonotype: A read error may account for a junction end that differs from germline. The chain joins TRBV25-1 to TRBJ2-7; TRBD2 matches 12 bases. CDR3 length equals 14 residues. Germline V gene lookup returns CDR1 MGHDK and CDR2 SYGVNS. The chain's CDR3 is CAGSKTSGSYEQYF. The CDR3 DNA is TGTGCCGGCAGTAAGACTAGCGGGAGTTACGAGCAGTACTTC.

This clonotype was picked up many times. CDR3 coding DNA: TGTGCCAGCAGCACCTATCGTCGGGGACTAGCGGGAGGGCCTAACTCCTACGAGCAGTACTTC. Protein sequence: CASSTYRRGLAGGPNSYEQYF. The V call is TRBV12-3 or TRBV12-4, the J call TRBJ2-7; TRBD2 aligns across 16 bases. After removal of 6 bases from V and 0 bases from J, the junction contained 17 bases not matched to a gene. The CDR3 totals 21 residues.

The V gene is TRBV29-1, the J gene TRBJ1-3; TRBD1 is a possible D gene (6 bases). Trimming stripped 7 bases from V and 2 bases from J, with 12 bases between. The CDR3 sequence is 13 residues long. Germline V gene sequence: CDR1 SQVTM, CDR2 ANQGSEA. The CDR3 spells CSALAGAGNTIYF. In nucleotides, the CDR3 is TGCAGCGCCCTTGCAGGGGCTGGAAACACCATATATTTT.

This clonotype was seen a handful of times. This chain joins TRBV9 and TRBJ2-1, with 15 bases aligning to TRBD2. The CDR3 runs to 16 residues. Germline values: CDR1 SGDLS, CDR2 YYNGEE. The V gene end was trimmed by 4 bases and the J gene end by 7 bases; junction bases not matched to a gene: 6. CDR3 DNA sequence: TGTGCCAGCAGCCCGGGGACTAGCGGGAGGACTAATGAGCAGTTCTTC. This codes for CASSPGTSGRTNEQFF.

The chain combines TRBV25-1 with TRBJ2-1; D is perhaps TRBD1 or TRBD2 (5 bases each). Germline values: CDR1 MGHDK, CDR2 SYGVNS. V lost 8 bases to trimming and J lost 4 bases, with 9 bases between them. This CDR3 spans 12 amino acids. The CDR3 bases are TGTGCCAGCGGGACGGCTTACAATGAGCAGTTCTTC. This sequence encodes CASGTAYNEQFF. Filled out from reference TRBV25-1 and TRBJ2-1, the complete variable domain reads EADIYQTPRYLVIGTGKKITLECSQTMGHDKMYWYQQDPGMELHLIHYSYGVNSTEKGDLSSESTVSRIRTEHFPLTLESARPSHTSQYLCASGTAYNEQFFGPGTRLTVL.

The chain links TRBV6-5 to TRBJ1-6; D uncertain. V was cut by 2 bases and J by 10 bases, with 12 bases left in between. The germline V gene encodes CDR1 MNHEY and CDR2 SVGAGI. The CDR3 covers 14 residues. Here the CDR3 reads CASSYRESTSPLHF. The CDR3 bases are TGTGCCAGCAGTTACAGGGAGTCAACCTCACCCCTCCACTTT.

The rearrangement uses TRBV6-5 and TRBJ2-5, with D possibly being TRBD2 (6 bases). V was clipped by 0 bases and J by 1 base, with 12 bases between them. CDR3 size: 16 residues. Germline V gives CDR1 MNHEY, CDR2 SVGAGI. This CDR3 is CASSYSYSGRQETQYF. CDR3 nucleotides: TGTGCCAGCAGTTACTCGTATAGCGGTCGCCAAGAGACCCAGTACTTC.

This clonotype was seen at least ten times. J is TRBJ2-1 and V is TRBV20-1, with D possibly being TRBD1 (6 bases). The CDR3 is 14 residues long. The germline V gene has CDR1 DFQATT and CDR2 SNEGSKA (reference sequence). The V end was cut by 5 bases, the J end by 6 bases, with 17 bases between. CDR3 amino acids: CSALDRRVPNEQFF. Here the CDR3 DNA reads TGCAGTGCTCTCGACAGGAGAGTCCCCAATGAGCAGTTCTTC.